The 14 T cell receptor beta chains below were found in one sample sequenced in a study of identifying expanded T cells in peripheral blood. Profiled with immunoSEQ multiplex PCR; TCRdb holds only in-frame clones, not every one. Of about 110,000 clones in the sample, less than 90% were seen once. The sequenced material came from blood. The source of these receptors is a person aged 18 to 70 in good health.

The chain recombines TRBV28 with TRBJ2-5; D tentatively fits TRBD1 or TRBD2 (5 bases each). Germline loops: CDR1 MDHEN, CDR2 SYDVKM. This CDR3 spans 15 amino acids. The V end lost 4 bases, the J end lost 4 bases, and 16 bases lay between the germline ends. This CDR3 is CASSWGGGPRETQYF. The CDR3 nucleotides are TGTGCCAGCAGTTGGGGTGGGGGTCCAAGAGAGACCCAGTACTTC.

The chain joins TRBV5-1 to TRBJ1-4, with 9 positions matching TRBD1. The germline V gene has CDR1 SGHRS and CDR2 YFSETQ. CDR3 size: 14 residues. The trim removed 3 bases at V and 7 bases at J, leaving 4 bases unmatched. In DNA, the CDR3 is TGCGCCAGCAGCTCGGGACAGGGAAGTGAAAAACTGTTTTTT. Protein: CASSSGQGSEKLFF.

The V call is TRBV28, the J call TRBJ2-7, with D perhaps matching TRBD1 or TRBD2 (5 bases each). Germline CDR1 reads MDHEN; CDR2 reads SYDVKM. V lost 6 bases and J 1 base, leaving 10 bases between the germline ends. The CDR3 totals 13 residues. This CDR3 reads CASRMRGSYEQYF. The DNA of the CDR3 is TGTGCCAGCAGAATGAGGGGTTCCTACGAGCAGTACTTC.

DNA for the CDR3: TGCGCCAGCAGCTCCACAGACGGGAACACTGAAGCTTTCTTT. Translation gives CASSSTDGNTEAFF. V usage is TRBV5-1 and J usage is TRBJ1-1, with D hard to call. This CDR3 is 14 amino acids long. Germline CDR1 and CDR2: SGHRS and YFSETQ. Trimming pared 3 bases from V and 1 base from J, leaving 10 bases between.

Of note for this clone: The same CDR3 arises from other DNA sequences in this sample as well. The CDR3 here is CASSFTSYEQYF. As DNA, the CDR3 is TGTGCCAGCAGCTTTACGAGTTACGAGCAGTACTTC. The rearrangement joins TRBV7-9 to TRBJ2-7, with unresolved D. The V and J ends lost 3 bases and 4 bases respectively, with 7 bases between them. This CDR3 spans 12 amino acids. CDR1 is SEHNR, CDR2 FQNEAQ, per germline (reference sequence). Together with reference TRBV7-9 and TRBJ2-7, the CDR3 gives the full variable domain: DTGVSQNPRHKITKRGQNVTFRCDPISEHNRLYWYRQTLGQGPEFLTYFQNEAQLEKSRLLSDRFSAERPKGSFSTLEIQRTEQGDSAMYLCASSFTSYEQYFGPGTRLTVT.

V is TRBV6-1 and J is TRBJ1-2; the D is unclear. The germline V and J ends were trimmed by 5 bases and 7 bases, with 14 bases remaining between them. This CDR3 is 13 amino acids long. CDR1 MNHNS and CDR2 SASEGT come from the germline V gene. The CDR3 nucleotides are TGTGCCAGCAGTCCAGGTTCGGCGGTTGGCTACACCTTC. This encodes CASSPGSAVGYTF.

This chain links TRBV27 with TRBJ1-4, with 11 bases fitting TRBD1. V dropped 5 bases and J dropped 8; count of bases not matched to a gene: 7. Germline V gene sequence: CDR1 MNHEY, CDR2 SMNVEV (reference sequence). The CDR3 is made up of 15 amino acids. This chain's CDR3 is CASSPDGQGAEKLFF. The CDR3 region has the DNA TGTGCCAGCAGTCCCGATGGACAGGGGGCGGAAAAACTGTTTTTT.

The genes are TRBV9 and TRBJ1-6; D gene uncertain. Trimming shortened V by 4 bases and J by 7 bases, and 9 bases separated the two germline ends. The CDR3 extends over 13 amino acids. Germline V gene lookup returns CDR1 SGDLS and CDR2 YYNGEE. CDR3 nucleotides: TGTGCCAGCAGCCTAACGAGGAATTCACCCCTCCACTTT. Its translation: CASSLTRNSPLHF.

This chain uses TRBV5-1 with TRBJ1-1, with D possibly being TRBD1 (6 bases). The CDR3 loop spans 14 amino acids. The V end was cut by 2 bases, the J end by 3 bases, with 11 bases between. The V gene's germline CDR1 is SGHRS and CDR2 YFSETQ. Here the CDR3 DNA reads TGCGCCAGCAGCTTTCCAGGGGCGTACACTGAAGCTTTCTTT. Amino acids: CASSFPGAYTEAFF.

This clone was observed a single time. An end of the junction does not agree with germline; a read error may underlie this. The identical CDR3 is also encoded by other nucleotide sequences in the sample. This chain connects TRBV7-9 to TRBJ2-7, with a weak D call TRBD1 (5 bases). This CDR3 is built from 16 residues. Germline assignment: CDR1 SEHNR and CDR2 FQNEAQ (reference sequence). CDR3 bases: TGTGCCAGCAGCTCCCCCAAGGACACCGTCTCCTACGAGCAGTATTTC. As protein: CASSSPKDTVSYEQYF. The full variable domain, in which reference TRBV7-9 and TRBJ2-7 provide the parts outside the CDR3, is DTGVSQNPRHKITKRGQNVTFRCDPISEHNRLYWYRQTLGQGPEFLTYFQNEAQLEKSRLLSDRFSAERPKGSFSTLEIQRTEQGDSAMYLCASSSPKDTVSYEQYFGPGTRLTVT.

There are a few counts of this clone. The chain joins TRBV7-3 to TRBJ2-5; the match to TRBD2 covers 16 bases. The CDR3 contains 16 residues. Germline V gives CDR1 SGHTA, CDR2 FQGTGA. V trimming: 4 bases; J trimming: 13 bases; junction bases outside the gene matches: 12. For the CDR3, the DNA is TGTGCCAGCAGCTCCTACGGGACTAGCGGGGGGGCCAGGTTGTACTTC. Translated: CASSSYGTSGGARLYF.

The gene calls are TRBV7-9 and TRBJ2-7, with TRBD1 identical over 7 bases. V lost 1 base, J lost 5 bases, and 8 bases stayed unmatched. The CDR3 length is 15 residues. The V gene's germline CDR1 is SEHNR and CDR2 FQNEAQ (reference sequence). The CDR3 nucleotides are TGTGCCAGCAGCTTAGGAGTCGACAGGGCCCACGAGCAGTACTTC. It is translated as CASSLGVDRAHEQYF.

The chain employs TRBV6-1 and TRBJ1-1, with 8 positions matching TRBD1. Trimming cost V 0 bases and J 1 base; bases outside gene matches: 10. Germline V gives CDR1 MNHNS, CDR2 SASEGT. The CDR3 extends over 18 amino acids. CDR3 in amino acids: CASSEAAPGGPTNTEAFF. The CDR3, as DNA: TGTGCCAGCAGTGAAGCGGCCCCAGGGGGCCCGACGAACACTGAAGCTTTCTTT.

V and J are TRBV4-1 and TRBJ2-4; D may correspond to TRBD1 or TRBD2 (5 bases each). CDR3 length: 15 amino acids. CDR1 is MGHRA, CDR2 YSYEKL, per germline. Trimming left V 7 bases short and J 3 bases short, with 16 bases between. The CDR3 DNA follows: TGCGCCAGCAACTGGGGACCCGGGGTCAAAAACATTCAGTACTTC. Amino acids: CASNWGPGVKNIQYF.